The 25 T cell receptor beta chains presented below share a single source sample, sequenced in a study of spatial heterogeneity in lung cancer (dated by TCRdb to between 2019 and 2020). Libraries were prepared through 5' RACE. TCRdb names NextSeq 500 as the instrument used. The raw public reads went through TCRdb reprocessing: fastp at Q25, MiXCR clone calling, in-frame beta chains kept. Entries that share a CDR3 protein sequence are merged under the most common genes and DNA. Here the sample has 50,000 to 75,000 distinct CDR3 sequences; under 7.5% occur a single time. The ten largest account for around 15% of the sample. The sample's time point label is to be understood as: sample taken at primary tumor resection. This sample comprised PBMCs, obtained at surgery. These receptors came from a female donor with early-stage non-small cell lung cancer.

This clonotype has a handful of counts. Here the CDR3 reads CASSYSTRASLKQYF. CDR3 bases: TGTGCCAGCAGTTACTCAACCCGGGCCTCCTTGAAGCAGTACTTC. The chain joins TRBV6-5 to TRBJ2-7, with D hard to call. Trimming cost V 0 bases and J 8 bases, with 17 bases left between them. The CDR3 runs 15 residues. Germline values: CDR1 MNHEY, CDR2 SVGAGI.

This clonotype was observed once. In DNA, the CDR3 is TGTGCCAGCAGGGACAGTAATATGAACACTGAAGCTTTCTTT. Amino acids: CASRDSNMNTEAFF. The genes are TRBV2 and TRBJ1-1; D possibly corresponds to TRBD1 (6 bases). Deletions cut 6 bases from V and 0 bases from J, with 11 bases between. CDR1 is SNHLY, CDR2 FYNNEI, per germline. This CDR3 has 14 amino acids.

This clonotype was counted a few times. This chain connects TRBV3-1 to TRBJ1-1; D remains unclear. The CDR3 runs 11 residues. Trimming shortened V by 11 bases and J by 3 bases, and 10 bases separated the two germline ends. Germline values: CDR1 LGHDT, CDR2 YNNKEL (reference sequence). CDR3 loop: CASTDDTEAFF. DNA for the CDR3: TGTGCCTCAACCGATGACACTGAAGCTTTCTTT.

This clonotype was seen many times. The CDR3 loop reads CASSLSPGQNTEAFF. The CDR3 DNA follows: TGTGCCAGCAGTTTATCCCCAGGACAGAACACTGAAGCTTTCTTT. The chain is built from TRBV28 and TRBJ1-1, with D possibly matching TRBD1 (5 bases). Germline V gene lookup returns CDR1 MDHEN and CDR2 SYDVKM. V shed 1 base and J shed 1 base, with 10 bases lying between them. The CDR3 has 15 residues.

This chain joins TRBV20-1 and TRBJ2-7, with D perhaps matching TRBD1 (6 bases). Germline CDR1 is DFQATT and CDR2 is SNEGSKA (reference sequence). V lost 3 bases and J lost 3, with 18 bases in between. CDR3 size: 15 residues. CDR3 amino acids: CSARNRDTASYEQYF. CDR3 DNA: TGCAGTGCTAGGAACCGGGACACCGCTAGCTACGAGCAGTACTTC.

This clonotype was seen at least ten times. As DNA, the CDR3 is TGTGCCAGCAGTTTAGGGGGGGCTGATGGCTACACCTTC. It encodes CASSLGGADGYTF. V gene TRBV27 combines with J gene TRBJ1-2, with D perhaps matching TRBD1 (6 bases). CDR1 MNHEY and CDR2 SMNVEV come from the germline V gene (reference sequence). This CDR3 is 13 amino acids long. V dropped 2 bases and J dropped 6 bases, with 10 bases sitting between them.

This clonotype was found a few times. This sequence joins TRBV6-6 and TRBJ1-4, with a possible D match to TRBD1 (5 bases). Germline values: CDR1 MNHNY, CDR2 SVGAGI (reference sequence). This CDR3 contains 14 residues. Trimming stripped 6 bases from V and 5 bases from J, with 13 bases between. The CDR3 loop reads CASRPFQGNEKLFF. The CDR3 coding sequence is TGTGCCAGCAGGCCCTTCCAGGGCAATGAAAAACTGTTTTTT.

In this sample, this clonotype turned up many times. V and J are TRBV10-3 and TRBJ1-1; 12 nucleotides line up with TRBD1. V lost 6 bases, J lost 9 bases, and 11 bases stayed unmatched. Germline V gene data show CDR1 as ENHRY and CDR2 as SYGVKD. CDR3 length equals 15 residues. The CDR3 loop reads CAISQPGDRGPKAFF. The DNA for the CDR3 is TGTGCCATCAGCCAACCGGGGGACAGGGGGCCTAAAGCTTTCTTT.

This clonotype appeared many times. The rearrangement uses TRBV24-1 and TRBJ2-1; 7 nucleotides align to TRBD2. Germline CDR1 KGHDR, CDR2 SFDVKD. The V segment lost 4 bases and the J segment 9 bases; nucleotides outside the gene matches: 17. The CDR3 consists of 17 residues. The CDR3 DNA reads as TGTGCCACCAGTGACTCCACCGGGACGGCCCGCGGGGGTGAGCAGTTCTTC. Translating gives CATSDSTGTARGGEQFF.

Concerning this clonotype itself: Being one base from a much bigger clone, this may be a read error. The gene calls are TRBV7-3 and TRBJ2-7; 12 nucleotides align to TRBD2. The length of the CDR3 is 15 residues. Germline loops: CDR1 SGHTA, CDR2 FQGTGA. The CDR3 DNA reads TGTGCCAGCCGCTTTAGGACTAGCGGGATCTACGAGCAGTACTTC. It translates to CASRFRTSGIYEQYF.

This clonotype came up many times. V usage is TRBV5-1 and J usage is TRBJ1-1, with TRBD1 identical over 10 bases. This CDR3 region has 14 residues. CDR1 and CDR2 (germline): SGHRS, YFSETQ. After removal of 4 bases from V and 2 bases from J, the junction contained 2 bases not matched to a gene. The CDR3 loop is CASSRDRGNTEAFF. CDR3 nucleotide sequence: TGCGCCAGCAGCCGGGACAGGGGTAACACTGAAGCTTTCTTT.

At least ten counts were recorded for this clonotype. The chain links TRBV29-1 to TRBJ2-7; D tentatively reads TRBD1 or TRBD2 (7 bases each). This CDR3 comprises 14 residues. Trimming stripped 7 bases from V and 5 bases from J, with 21 bases between. Per germline, CDR1 SQVTM and CDR2 ANQGSEA. The CDR3 DNA reads as TGCAGCGGTAGGCGGGGGACAGCCACCAACGAGCAGTACTTC. Its protein product is CSGRRGTATNEQYF.

This clonotype was detected many times. The chain joins TRBV5-1 to TRBJ1-1, with D maybe TRBD1 (5 bases). The CDR3 runs to 13 residues. CDR1 and CDR2 from the germline V gene are SGHRS and YFSETQ. V gave up 4 bases and J gave up 7 bases, with 14 bases separating them. CDR3 DNA sequence: TGCGCCAGCAGCAATCCCAACGGGGGTGAAGCTTTCTTT. Amino acid sequence: CASSNPNGGEAFF. The full variable domain, rest sourced from reference TRBV5-1 and TRBJ1-1, is KAGVTQTPRYLIKTRGQQVTLSCSPISGHRSVSWYQQTPGQGLQFLFEYFSETQRNKGNFPGRFSGRQFSNSRSEMNVSTLELGDSALYLCASSNPNGGEAFFGQGTRLTVV.

This clonotype was picked up many times. This sequence joins TRBV20-1 and TRBJ1-6, with unresolved D. The germline V gene has CDR1 DFQATT and CDR2 SNEGSKA (reference sequence). CDR3 length equals 13 residues. The V end lost 0 bases, the J end lost 9 bases, and 9 bases lay between the germline ends. The CDR3 is CSARDGNASPLHF. For the CDR3, the DNA is TGCAGTGCTAGAGATGGTAATGCTTCACCCCTCCACTTT.

This clonotype has ten or more counts. The chain couples TRBV28 to TRBJ2-5; no clear D. Germline V gene sequence: CDR1 MDHEN, CDR2 SYDVKM. This CDR3 has 13 amino acids. The germline V and J ends were trimmed by 3 bases and 0 bases, with 5 bases remaining between them. This chain's CDR3 is CASSFDNQETQYF. The CDR3 bases are TGTGCCAGCAGTTTTGACAACCAAGAGACCCAGTACTTC.

This clonotype occurred many times. This chain uses TRBV7-9 with TRBJ2-1, with 7 positions matching TRBD1. After removal of 5 bases from V and 8 bases from J, the junction contained 6 bases not matched to a gene. This CDR3 is built from 13 residues. The germline gives CDR1 SEHNR, CDR2 FQNEAQ (reference sequence). The CDR3 protein is CASSLTGVHEQFF. The CDR3 DNA reads as TGTGCCAGCAGCCTCACAGGGGTACATGAGCAGTTCTTC.

This clonotype occurred many times. The chain carries TRBV20-1 and TRBJ2-4; D tentatively reads TRBD1 or TRBD2 (6 bases each). The CDR3 spans 16 residues. V lost 3 bases to trimming and J lost 0 bases, with 15 bases between them. Per germline, CDR1 DFQATT and CDR2 SNEGSKA (reference sequence). CDR3 in DNA: TGCAGTGCTAGCCCCTTAGGGGGGCTAGCCAAAAACATTCAGTACTTC. Translating it yields CSASPLGGLAKNIQYF.

This clonotype was detected only a few times. The chain couples TRBV12-5 to TRBJ2-4; 8 nucleotides agree with TRBD1. CDR1 and CDR2 from the germline V gene are LGHNT and FRNRAP. The CDR3 spans 15 residues. V was pared by 4 bases and J by 8 bases, with 10 bases of the junction left unmatched. The CDR3, as DNA: TGTGCTAGTGGTTCGGATACGACAGGGGTGGACATTCAGTACTTC. As protein: CASGSDTTGVDIQYF.

This clonotype was observed at least ten times. CDR3 sequence: CSARAADPNTEAFF. In DNA, the CDR3 is TGCAGTGCTAGAGCAGCAGACCCGAACACTGAAGCTTTCTTT. The chain uses TRBV20-1 and TRBJ1-1, with D uncertain. Trimming left V 1 base short and J 1 base short, with 10 bases between. This CDR3 contains 14 residues. Germline values: CDR1 DFQATT, CDR2 SNEGSKA (reference sequence).

This chain joins TRBV27 and TRBJ1-1; 7 bases agree with TRBD1. CDR1 and CDR2 from the germline V gene are MNHEY and SMNVEV (reference sequence). The trim removed 1 base at V and 3 bases at J, leaving 17 bases unmatched. The CDR3 runs to 19 residues. CDR3: CASSLYAVRQGRGDTEAFF. Here the CDR3 DNA reads TGTGCCAGCAGTTTATACGCTGTACGACAGGGTAGGGGAGACACTGAAGCTTTCTTT.

The chain has TRBV11-1 and TRBJ2-3, with 8 positions matching TRBD1. Germline V gene sequence: CDR1 SGHAT, CDR2 FQDESV (reference sequence). This CDR3 region has 16 residues. J lost 2 bases, V lost 4 bases, and 8 bases had no gene match. Written as DNA, the CDR3 is TGTGCCAGCAGCTCCAAACAGGGGGTTATCACAGATACGCAGTATTTT. Its translation is CASSSKQGVITDTQYF.

This clonotype was seen ten or more times. The CDR3 coding sequence is TGTGCCAGCAGCGTCTTCCTCGGGACAGGGGCCGGGGAGCTGTTTTTT. It translates to CASSVFLGTGAGELFF. This chain uses TRBV7-3 with TRBJ2-2; 10 bases agree with TRBD1. The junction had 9 bases not matched to a gene; V was cut back by 5 bases and J by 6 bases. This CDR3 is built from 16 residues. Germline values: CDR1 SGHTA, CDR2 FQGTGA. Drawing the rest from reference TRBV7-3 and TRBJ2-2, the complete variable domain is GAGVSQTPSNKVTEKGKYVELRCDPISGHTALYWYRQSLGQGPEFLIYFQGTGAADDSGLPNDRFFAVRPEGSVSTLKIQRTERGDSAVYLCASSVFLGTGAGELFFGEGSRLTVL.

There are many counts of this clonotype. The rearrangement joins TRBV5-5 to TRBJ1-1; D is unclear. Germline lookup yields CDR1 SGHKS and CDR2 YYEKEE (reference sequence). Trimming cost V 0 bases and J 0 bases, with 12 bases left between them. The CDR3 consists of 16 residues. CDR3 DNA sequence: TGTGCCAGCAGCTTGGGAGCGGGTCAAATGAACACTGAAGCTTTCTTT. Translation gives CASSLGAGQMNTEAFF.

This clonotype was counted only a few times. The chain combines TRBV20-1 with TRBJ2-7, with D perhaps matching TRBD1 (5 bases). This CDR3 has 15 amino acids. Germline CDR1 reads DFQATT; CDR2 reads SNEGSKA (reference sequence). Between the trimmed V and J ends, which lost 6 bases and 0 bases, there was a span of 18 bases. CDR3 residues: CSAARFRASSYEQYF. CDR3 nucleotide sequence: TGCAGTGCCGCGCGGTTCAGGGCCTCCTCCTACGAGCAGTACTTC.

The chain recombines TRBV3-1 with TRBJ2-7, with 8 bases matching TRBD1. J lost 3 bases, V lost 3 bases, and 4 bases had no gene match. Germline CDR1 and CDR2: LGHDT and YNNKEL (reference sequence). The CDR3 consists of 14 residues. The chain's CDR3 is CASSQNTGGYEQYF. The CDR3 DNA reads as TGTGCCAGCAGCCAGAATACAGGGGGCTACGAGCAGTACTTC.